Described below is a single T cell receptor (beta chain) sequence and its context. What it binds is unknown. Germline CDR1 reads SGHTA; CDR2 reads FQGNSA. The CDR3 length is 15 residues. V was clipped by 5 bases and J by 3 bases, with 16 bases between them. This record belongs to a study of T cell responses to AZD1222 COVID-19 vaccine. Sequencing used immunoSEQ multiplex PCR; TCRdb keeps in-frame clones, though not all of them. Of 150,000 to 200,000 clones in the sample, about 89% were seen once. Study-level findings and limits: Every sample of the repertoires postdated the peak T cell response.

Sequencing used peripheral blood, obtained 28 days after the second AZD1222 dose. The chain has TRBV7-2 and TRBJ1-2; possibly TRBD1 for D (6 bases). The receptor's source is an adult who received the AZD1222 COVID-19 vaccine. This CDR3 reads CASSPGDTTDYGYTF. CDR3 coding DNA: TGTGCCAGCAGCCCTGGGGACACTACGGACTATGGCTACACCTTC.